The 30 T cell receptor beta chains given below trace back to one sample, sequenced in a study of CD8 T cells in Susac syndrome. About 0.5 to 1 ug RNA was reverse transcribed with random hexamers. TCRdb used MiXCR to reprocess the immunoSEQ multiplex PCR reads, holding one entry per CDR3 protein. The sample has hundreds of thousands of distinct CDR3 sequences, about 91% seen once. The specimen sequenced was CD8+ T cells from PBMCs. These receptor sequences come from a human donor with multiple sclerosis.

The rearrangement uses TRBV28 and TRBJ1-5; 9 nucleotides align to TRBD1. J was trimmed by 9 bases and V by 3 bases; bases with no gene match: 0. The V gene's germline CDR1 is MDHEN and CDR2 SYDVKM. The CDR3 covers 12 residues. CDR3 coding DNA: TGTGCCAGCAGTTTGGACAGGGGGCCCCAGCATTTT. Translation: CASSLDRGPQHF.

The chain recombines TRBV9 with TRBJ2-5; D perhaps matches TRBD1 (6 bases). In germline, CDR1 is SGDLS, CDR2 YYNGEE. The germline V and J ends were trimmed by 4 bases and 1 base, with 14 bases remaining between them. The CDR3 sequence is 15 residues long. The CDR3: CASSPVDSSQETQYF. The CDR3 DNA reads as TGTGCCAGCAGCCCAGTGGACAGTTCCCAAGAGACCCAGTACTTC.

The chain uses TRBV27 and TRBJ1-2; no reliable D call. V lost 3 bases to trimming and J lost 3 bases, with 11 bases between them. This CDR3 is built from 14 residues. Germline CDR1 and CDR2: MNHEY and SMNVEV (reference sequence). The CDR3 nucleotides read TGTGCCAGCAGTTTTCATCCTCCTTACTATGGCTACACCTTC. It specifies CASSFHPPYYGYTF.

This clonotype was detected once. The chain joins TRBV4-2 to TRBJ2-3; D remains ambiguous. Trimming took 1 base from V and 4 from J, leaving 9 bases between them. Germline V CDR1 and CDR2: LGHNA, YNFKEQ. The CDR3 totals 14 residues. The CDR3 nucleotides read TGTGCCAGCAGCCAAGGCTCCCCCGCAGATACGCAGTATTTT. It codes for CASSQGSPADTQYF.

V usage is TRBV20-1 and J usage is TRBJ2-1, with 10 bases lining up with TRBD2. Germline trimming cut 1 base from V and 4 bases from J; bases unmatched to any gene: 7. This CDR3 comprises 16 residues. Looked up from germline, CDR1 is DFQATT and CDR2 is SNEGSKA (reference sequence). CDR3 nucleotide sequence: TGCAGTGCTAGAGTCTTTCGGACTAGCGGATACAATGAGCAGTTCTTC. Translating gives CSARVFRTSGYNEQFF.

Written as DNA, the CDR3 is TGCAGTGCAAGGAGTGGACTAGCCTCTTGGAATGAGCAGTTCTTC. This codes for CSARSGLASWNEQFF. The chain is built from TRBV20-1 and TRBJ2-1; 8 positions match TRBD2. The CDR3 loop spans 15 amino acids. V dropped 6 bases and J dropped 7; count of bases not matched to a gene: 14. The germline V gene encodes CDR1 DFQATT and CDR2 SNEGSKA (reference sequence).

The chain employs TRBV4-3 and TRBJ2-2; 8 bases are a match to TRBD2. Germline values: CDR1 LGHNA, CDR2 YSLEER. J was trimmed by 4 bases and V by 0 bases; bases with no gene match: 7. The CDR3 has 17 amino acids. CDR3 DNA: TGCGCCAGCAGCCAAGATAGAACAGCGGGAGTCACCGGGGAGCTGTTTTTT. Translation gives CASSQDRTAGVTGELFF.

The chain is built from TRBV20-1 and TRBJ1-2; a possible D gene is TRBD1 (5 bases). CDR3 length: 14 residues. The germline V gene encodes CDR1 DFQATT and CDR2 SNEGSKA (reference sequence). V dropped 4 bases and J dropped 6 bases, with 18 bases sitting between them. The chain's CDR3 is CSAIPLGGGNGYTF. The CDR3 DNA reads TGCAGTGCTATTCCCCTGGGGGGTGGTAATGGCTACACCTTC.

This clonotype was recorded once. The rearrangement uses TRBV20-1 and TRBJ2-1; the match to TRBD2 covers 7 bases. The ends lost 0 bases at V and 2 bases at J; junction bases unmatched: 7. Per germline, CDR1 DFQATT and CDR2 SNEGSKA (reference sequence). The CDR3 runs to 16 residues. CDR3 nucleotides: TGCAGTGCTAGAGATCTAGGGCTAGCGGCCTACAATGAGCAGTTCTTC. This codes for CSARDLGLAAYNEQFF.

This chain uses TRBV6-5 with TRBJ2-2; TRBD2 might be the D (6 bases). The germline CDR1 and CDR2 sequences are MNHEY and SVGAGI. Trimming cost V 2 bases and J 4 bases, with 8 bases left between them. The CDR3 extends over 14 amino acids. CDR3 region: CASSYLAPTGELFF. In DNA, the CDR3 is TGTGCCAGCAGTTACCTAGCGCCCACCGGGGAGCTGTTTTTT.

The chain recombines TRBV3-1 with TRBJ2-7; TRBD2 agrees at 9 bases. The CDR3 runs to 15 residues. CDR1 and CDR2 (germline): LGHDT, YNNKEL (reference sequence). The CDR3 loop reads CASSQDLSGLAGLLV. The CDR3 DNA reads TGTGCCAGCAGCCAAGATCTAAGCGGTCTAGCGGGACTGCTGGTC.

The V and J genes are TRBV19 and TRBJ1-1, with D unresolved. CDR3 length equals 12 residues. Germline-derived CDR1 and CDR2 are LNHDA and SQIVND (reference sequence). The V and J ends lost 10 bases and 4 bases respectively, with 13 bases between them. The CDR3 loop is CATTAPSTEAFF. Written as DNA, the CDR3 is TGTGCCACCACCGCCCCCAGCACTGAAGCTTTCTTT.

The chain combines TRBV25-1 with TRBJ2-7; 8 bases fit TRBD2. Germline CDR1 is MGHDK and CDR2 is SYGVNS. The CDR3 loop spans 14 amino acids. V lost 3 bases and J lost 2; bases outside the gene matches: 3. The DNA for the CDR3 is TGTGCCAGCAGTGATTGGACTAGCACCTACGAGCAGTACTTC. This gives the protein CASSDWTSTYEQYF.

V gene TRBV20-1 combines with J gene TRBJ1-2; D not resolved. V gave up 0 bases and J gave up 5 bases, with 10 bases separating them. Germline loops: CDR1 DFQATT, CDR2 SNEGSKA (reference sequence). This CDR3 contains 13 residues. The CDR3 sequence: CSARDPEGYGYTF. As DNA, the CDR3 is TGCAGTGCTAGAGACCCCGAAGGGTATGGCTACACCTTC.

The chain combines TRBV20-1 with TRBJ2-5; 10 positions match TRBD2. The J segment lost 5 bases and the V segment lost 3 bases, leaving 9 bases of the junction unmatched. CDR1 is DFQATT, CDR2 SNEGSKA, per germline (reference sequence). There are 15 residues in the CDR3. The CDR3 DNA follows: TGCAGTGCTAGGGGTCGGACTAGCGGAGACGAGACCCAGTACTTC. It yields the protein CSARGRTSGDETQYF.

The chain carries TRBV2 and TRBJ2-2; TRBD2 agrees at 11 bases. The germline V gene encodes CDR1 SNHLY and CDR2 FYNNEI. This CDR3 region has 18 residues. With 2 bases clipped from V and 7 bases from J, the junction kept 12 bases outside the gene matches. The CDR3 nucleotides read TGTGCCAGCAGTGAATACGGTACTAGCGGGAGAGGTGTCGGGGAGCTGTTTTTT. Its protein is CASSEYGTSGRGVGELFF.

The chain recombines TRBV4-3 with TRBJ1-2; perhaps TRBD1 as D (5 bases). The V end lost 0 bases, the J end lost 3 bases, and 14 bases lay between the germline ends. This CDR3 comprises 16 residues. In germline, CDR1 is LGHNA, CDR2 YSLEER. The CDR3 DNA sequence: TGCGCCAGCAGCCAAGATTCGGAGGGGACTCACTATGGCTACACCTTC. It codes for CASSQDSEGTHYGYTF.

V is TRBV10-3 and J is TRBJ2-6; possibly TRBD2 for D (5 bases). The germline V gene encodes CDR1 ENHRY and CDR2 SYGVKD. This CDR3 region has 18 residues. Trimming shortened V by 1 base and J by 0 bases, and 13 bases separated the two germline ends. The CDR3 reads CAISEYAGDSSGANVLTF. CDR3 DNA: TGTGCCATCAGTGAGTACGCGGGCGATTCCTCTGGGGCCAACGTCCTGACTTTC.

CDR3 sequence reads: CASSSGLAGGYEQYF. The CDR3 DNA is TGTGCCAGCAGTTCCGGACTAGCGGGGGGTTACGAGCAGTACTTC. The chain couples TRBV12-3 or TRBV12-4 to TRBJ2-7; 14 nucleotides agree with TRBD2. The J segment lost 4 bases and the V segment lost 4 bases, leaving 3 bases of the junction unmatched. CDR3 length: 15 amino acids.

The V call is TRBV7-8, the J call TRBJ1-1; D is perhaps TRBD1 (5 bases). The CDR3 is made up of 14 amino acids. Germline lookup yields CDR1 SGHVS and CDR2 FQNEAQ. V lost 1 base, J lost 1 base, and 7 bases lay in between. CDR3 sequence (DNA): TGTGCCAGCAGCTTAGGGGGGGAGAACACTGAAGCTTTCTTT. This sequence encodes CASSLGGENTEAFF. Looking up the rest from reference TRBV7-8 and TRBJ1-1 gives the full variable domain: GAGVSQSPRYKVAKRGQDVALRCDPISGHVSLFWYQQALGQGPEFLTYFQNEAQLDKSGLPSDRFFAERPEGSVSTLKIQRTQQEDSAVYLCASSLGGENTEAFFGQGTRLTVV.

In its sample, this clonotype was seen a few times. V usage is TRBV7-9 and J usage is TRBJ2-7; maybe TRBD1 (6 bases). V was cut by 10 bases and J by 5 bases, with 18 bases left in between. This CDR3 spans 13 amino acids. Germline CDR1 is SEHNR and CDR2 is FQNEAQ (reference sequence). CDR3 sequence: CATSDRLSHEQYF. The CDR3 DNA reads TGTGCCACCTCCGACAGGTTATCCCACGAGCAGTACTTC.

J is TRBJ1-2 and V is TRBV13; D uncertain. CDR1 is PRHDT and CDR2 is FYEKMQ in the germline V gene (reference sequence). The CDR3 is 14 residues long. Trimming removed 0 bases from V and 0 bases from J, with 5 bases in between. CDR3 DNA: TGTGCCAGCAGCTTAGGGACTTCTAACTATGGCTACACCTTC. It yields the protein CASSLGTSNYGYTF.

This chain links TRBV7-8 with TRBJ2-7; 10 bases agree with TRBD2. Germline V lookup: CDR1 SGHVS, CDR2 FQNEAQ. The CDR3 is made up of 15 amino acids. V was clipped by 8 bases and J by 3 bases; unmatched bases: 10. The DNA of the CDR3 is TGTGCCAGCCTTAGGAGCGGGGGGGAGGGCTACGAGCAGTACTTC. It is translated as CASLRSGGEGYEQYF.

This chain connects TRBV11-2 to TRBJ2-5, with unresolved D. This CDR3 has 14 amino acids. Trimming pared 0 bases from V and 0 bases from J, leaving 5 bases between. Germline V gives CDR1 SGHAT, CDR2 FQNNGV. The CDR3 DNA follows: TGTGCCAGCAGCTTAGAACAGTACCAAGAGACCCAGTACTTC. Translating gives CASSLEQYQETQYF.

This clonotype occurred a few times. The chain couples TRBV6-1 to TRBJ2-1, with D perhaps matching TRBD2 (6 bases). V lost 7 bases, J lost 0 bases, and 16 bases lay in between. Germline V CDR1 and CDR2: MNHNS, SASEGT. This CDR3 has 16 residues. The CDR3 DNA is TGTGCCAGCATCGAAAAGCAGGGACTCTCCTACAATGAGCAGTTCTTC. Residues: CASIEKQGLSYNEQFF.

The CDR3 loop is CASSLWAGEETQYF. CDR3 nucleotides: TGTGCCAGCAGTTTATGGGCGGGGGAAGAGACCCAGTACTTC. The V and J genes are TRBV28 and TRBJ2-5; 7 positions match TRBD2. V was pared by 0 bases and J by 3 bases, with 1 base of the junction left unmatched. There are 14 residues in the CDR3. CDR1 is MDHEN and CDR2 is SYDVKM in the germline V gene. Full variable domain (missing parts from reference TRBV28 and TRBJ2-5): DVKVTQSSRYLVKRTGEKVFLECVQDMDHENMFWYRQDPGLGLRLIYFSYDVKMKEKGDIPEGYSVSREKKERFSLILESASTNQTSMYLCASSLWAGEETQYFGPGTRLLVL.

The chain links TRBV6-2 or TRBV6-3 to TRBJ1-1; 8 bases align to TRBD1. V gave up 2 bases and J gave up 1 base; unmatched junction bases: 6. The CDR3 has 16 residues. The germline CDR1 and CDR2 sequences are MNHEY and SVGEGT. CDR3 sequence reads: CASSYDPGQGNTEAFF. In DNA, the CDR3 is TGTGCCAGCAGTTACGACCCCGGACAGGGGAACACTGAAGCTTTCTTT.

The V call is TRBV6-6, the J call TRBJ2-1, with D maybe TRBD1 (5 bases). Germline loops: CDR1 MNHNY, CDR2 SVGAGI (reference sequence). V gave up 6 bases and J gave up 4 bases, with 10 bases separating them. CDR3 length: 13 amino acids. The DNA of the CDR3 is TGTGCCAGCAGGACAGAGCCGTACAATGAGCAGTTCTTC. Translating it yields CASRTEPYNEQFF.

The chain uses TRBV9 and TRBJ1-2; 7 bases match TRBD1. Germline values: CDR1 SGDLS, CDR2 YYNGEE. V was clipped by 3 bases and J by 0 bases; unmatched bases: 11. This CDR3 is 17 amino acids long. This CDR3 reads CASSAGTALSTNYGYTF. The CDR3 region has the DNA TGTGCCAGCAGCGCCGGGACAGCCTTATCCACTAACTATGGCTACACCTTC.

The chain is built from TRBV5-1 and TRBJ1-1; no clear D. Germline CDR1 reads SGHRS; CDR2 reads YFSETQ. Trimming stripped 7 bases from V and 4 bases from J, with 8 bases between. This CDR3 spans 11 amino acids. The CDR3 loop is CASGFGTEAFF. In DNA, the CDR3 is TGCGCCAGCGGATTTGGCACTGAAGCTTTCTTT. The entire variable domain, with the rest obtained from reference TRBV5-1 and TRBJ1-1, is as follows: KAGVTQTPRYLIKTRGQQVTLSCSPISGHRSVSWYQQTPGQGLQFLFEYFSETQRNKGNFPGRFSGRQFSNSRSEMNVSTLELGDSALYLCASGFGTEAFFGQGTRLTVV.